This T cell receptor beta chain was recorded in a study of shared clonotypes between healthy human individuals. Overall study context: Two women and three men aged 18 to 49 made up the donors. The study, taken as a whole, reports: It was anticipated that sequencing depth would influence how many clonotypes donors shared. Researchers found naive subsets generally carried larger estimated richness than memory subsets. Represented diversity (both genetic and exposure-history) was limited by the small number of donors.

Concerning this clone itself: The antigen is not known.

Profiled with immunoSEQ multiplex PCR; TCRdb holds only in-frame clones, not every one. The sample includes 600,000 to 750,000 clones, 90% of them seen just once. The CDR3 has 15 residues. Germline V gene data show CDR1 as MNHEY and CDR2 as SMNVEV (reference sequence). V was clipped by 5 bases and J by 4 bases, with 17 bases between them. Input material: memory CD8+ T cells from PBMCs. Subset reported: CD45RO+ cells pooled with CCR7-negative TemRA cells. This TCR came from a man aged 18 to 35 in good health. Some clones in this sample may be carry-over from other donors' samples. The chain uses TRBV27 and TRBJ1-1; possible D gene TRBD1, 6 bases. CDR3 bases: TGTGCCAGCAGTGCCTCCCCGGGGGCGAGCACTGAAGCTTTCTTT. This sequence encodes CASSASPGASTEAFF.